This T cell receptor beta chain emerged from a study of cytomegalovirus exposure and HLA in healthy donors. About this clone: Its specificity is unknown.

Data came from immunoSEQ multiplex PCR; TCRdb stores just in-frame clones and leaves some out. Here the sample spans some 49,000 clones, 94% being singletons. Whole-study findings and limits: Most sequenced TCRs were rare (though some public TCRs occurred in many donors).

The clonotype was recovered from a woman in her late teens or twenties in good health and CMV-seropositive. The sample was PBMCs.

DNA of the CDR3: TGTGCCTGGAGCCCAAGGACTACCACCCTTATCACAGATACGCAGTATTTT. Translated: CAWSPRTTTLITDTQYF. The chain links TRBV30 to TRBJ2-3; maybe TRBD2 (6 bases). CDR3 length: 17 amino acids. From germline, CDR1 is GTSNPN and CDR2 SVGIG (reference sequence). V shed 3 bases and J shed 2 bases, with 21 bases lying between them.